The subject of this entry is one T cell receptor (beta chain). What it binds is not known. This sample is part of a study of T cell repertoires in cytomegalovirus infection. Study details: It was the public TCR beta signatures that indicated both CMV infection and matching HLA type. General study points: Dominating the ex vivo response were HLA-C-restricted CMV-specific TCR beta clonotypes. Public TCR beta family frequency separated CMV-and-HLA carriers, including in an independent cohort.

TCRdb recomputed calls from the reads with MiXCR, one row per CDR3 protein. Of roughly 200,000 distinct CDR3 sequences listed, 8.5% to 10% are singletons. Sequenced: PBMCs. This receptor was taken from a human donor in good health (CMV status not recorded). Some clones in this sample may be carry-over from other donors' samples.

CDR3 sequence: CASSQEMGGFTYEQYF. The CDR3, as DNA: TGCGCCAGCAGCCAAGAAATGGGGGGCTTCACCTACGAGCAGTACTTC. This chain connects TRBV4-1 to TRBJ2-7, with D possibly being TRBD1 or TRBD2 (6 bases each). The CDR3 covers 16 residues. V dropped 0 bases and J dropped 2 bases, with 14 bases sitting between them. CDR1 and CDR2 (germline): MGHRA, YSYEKL.